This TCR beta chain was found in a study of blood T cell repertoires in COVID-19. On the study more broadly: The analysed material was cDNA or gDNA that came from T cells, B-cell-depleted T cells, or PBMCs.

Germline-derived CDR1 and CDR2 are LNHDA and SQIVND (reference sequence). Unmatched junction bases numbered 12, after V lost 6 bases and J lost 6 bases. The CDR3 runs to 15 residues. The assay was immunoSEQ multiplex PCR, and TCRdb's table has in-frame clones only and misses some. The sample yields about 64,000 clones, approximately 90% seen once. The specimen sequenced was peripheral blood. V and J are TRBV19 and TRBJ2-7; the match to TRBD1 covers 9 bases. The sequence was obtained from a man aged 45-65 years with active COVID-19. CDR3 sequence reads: CASRNPRDRVSEQYF. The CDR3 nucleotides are TGTGCCAGTAGGAACCCACGGGACAGGGTGAGCGAGCAGTACTTC. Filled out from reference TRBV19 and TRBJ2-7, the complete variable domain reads DGGITQSPKYLFRKEGQNVTLSCEQNLNHDAMYWYRQDPGQGLRLIYYSQIVNDFQKGDIAEGYSVSREKKESFPLTVTSAQKNPTAFYLCASRNPRDRVSEQYFGPGTRLTVT.